This section outlines one T cell receptor beta chain sequence together with its context. What it binds is unknown. The CDR3 consists of 15 residues. From germline, CDR1 is MNHEY and CDR2 SVGAGI. V was pared by 2 bases and J by 2 bases, with 9 bases between. The PCR made use of 60 Vbeta and 13 Jbeta primers. Profiling relied on immunoSEQ multiplex PCR, and the TCRdb table lists in-frame clones only, not all of them. Of 150,000 to 200,000 clones in the sample, approximately 85% were seen once. This entry is derived from a study of cytomegalovirus exposure and HLA in healthy donors. General study findings and limits: Reportedly, a later analysis found an Asian-associated ancestry cluster had fewer N-insertions than the roughly 700-donor mean. In a later analysis, HLA-C alleles had the fewest associated TCRs, DRB1 alleles the most. HLA restriction was apparent for most CMV-associated TCR beta chains in a later analysis.

This clonotype originated in a man between 18 and 29 years old in good health and CMV-seropositive. This sequence joins TRBV6-5 and TRBJ2-2, with D possibly being TRBD1 (6 bases). The sequenced sample consisted of PBMCs. The CDR3 spells CASSYVRGNTGELFF. CDR3 nucleotides: TGTGCCAGCAGTTACGTCAGGGGTAACACCGGGGAGCTGTTTTTT.